The clone carrying this TCR beta chain was recorded a few times. Its antigen is as yet unknown. This entry comes from a study of beta chain features in type 1 diabetes. The whole isolated RNA underwent reverse transcription, so sequencing captured expressed TCRB transcripts. Profiling relied on immunoSEQ multiplex PCR, and the TCRdb table lists in-frame clones only, not all of them. Seen here are over 350,000 clones, roughly 16% observed once, and the top ten hold about 0.018%. Isolation of CD4+ naive, central memory, regulatory and stem cell-like memory cells was achieved by sorting via CD45RO/CCR7/CD25/CD127/CD95/CD27. Post-sort purity exceeded 95% for all sorted populations. General observations from the study: Resolution of whether HLA type affects TCRB rearrangement was not achieved here. Type 1 diabetes patients showed fewer insertions and more deletions at VDJ junctions.

The TCR sequence derives from a woman under 30 in good health. Sequenced material: naive CD4+ T cells from blood.

The CDR3 coding sequence is TGTGCCAGCAGCTCCTGGGGGACTAGCGGGGACAATGAGCAGTTCTTC. It codes for CASSSWGTSGDNEQFF. V and J are TRBV7-8 and TRBJ2-1; TRBD2 agrees at 13 bases. V lost 4 bases, J lost 5 bases, and 5 bases stayed unmatched. Germline lookup yields CDR1 SGHVS and CDR2 FQNEAQ. There are 16 residues in the CDR3. The whole variable domain, remainder taken from reference TRBV7-8 and TRBJ2-1, is GAGVSQSPRYKVAKRGQDVALRCDPISGHVSLFWYQQALGQGPEFLTYFQNEAQLDKSGLPSDRFFAERPEGSVSTLKIQRTQQEDSAVYLCASSSWGTSGDNEQFFGPGTRLTVL.